These 20 T cell receptor beta chains originate from one sample sequenced in a study of regulatory T cells in long-lasting Graves disease. For TCR beta, libraries came from iRepertoire HTBI primers and Arm-PCR of CDR3 regions. Each CDR3 protein is one row after TCRdb ran MiXCR on the multiplex PCR reads. The repertoire holds 200,000 to 300,000 distinct CDR3 sequences, with around 20% as singletons. As for time point: newly diagnosed GD, antithyroid drugs for less than 3 months. PBMCs provided the RNA from which the TCR library was made. The sequencing used peripheral blood mononuclear cells (PBMCs), collected at new diagnosis, from a patient treated with antithyroid drugs. The receptors come from a female donor with Graves disease.

The V call is TRBV4-3, the J call TRBJ2-3; 12 bases line up with TRBD2. This CDR3 comprises 19 residues. Germline V CDR1 and CDR2: LGHNA, YSLEER. Trimming took 0 bases from V and 4 from J; bases not matched to a gene: 11. Here the CDR3 reads CASSQDLASGRAFADTQYF. The CDR3 bases are TGCGCCAGCAGCCAAGATCTTGCTAGCGGGAGGGCCTTCGCAGATACGCAGTATTTT.

The V gene is TRBV6-1, the J gene TRBJ2-5, with a tentative D call TRBD1 (5 bases). This CDR3 comprises 14 residues. Germline V gives CDR1 MNHNS, CDR2 SASEGT. Between the trimmed V and J ends, which lost 7 bases and 0 bases, there was a span of 12 bases. The CDR3 coding sequence is TGTGCCAGCAACCAGGGATTGTACCAAGAGACCCAGTACTTC. Translated, it gives CASNQGLYQETQYF.

As concerns this clonotype: A far larger clone is off by one base, so a read error is likely. V usage is TRBV28 and J usage is TRBJ2-3; D may be TRBD2 (6 bases). In germline, CDR1 is MDHEN, CDR2 SYDVKM. This CDR3 has 12 amino acids. CDR3 residues: CASTSAYNEQSF. The CDR3 nucleotides read TGTGCCAGCACTAGCGCCTACAATGAGCAGTCCTTC.

Note on this clonotype: This likely stems from a read error, as it lies one base from a far larger clone. The chain carries TRBV25-1 and TRBJ1-1; possible D gene TRBD1, 6 bases. CDR3 size: 18 residues. Germline V gives CDR1 MGHDK, CDR2 SYGVNS. Trimming shortened V by 6 bases and J by 9 bases, and 32 bases separated the two germline ends. This chain's CDR3 is CASRPALGGGREGTKAFF. The CDR3 coding sequence is TGTGCCAGCAGACCTGCGCTAGGGGGGGGACGCGAGGGGACTAAAGCTTTCTTT. The variable domain in full, with the rest retrieved from reference TRBV25-1 and TRBJ1-1, is EADIYQTPRYLVIGTGKKITLECSQTMGHDKMYWYQQDPGMELHLIHYSYGVNSTEKGDLSSESTVSRIRTEHFPLTLESARPSHTSQYLCASRPALGGGREGTKAFFGQGTRLTVV.

This rearrangement joins TRBV9 to TRBJ1-3, with D perhaps TRBD1 (6 bases). The germline CDR1 and CDR2 sequences are SGDLS and YYNGEE. The CDR3 contains 16 residues. V shed 4 bases and J shed 4 bases, with 18 bases lying between them. DNA for the CDR3: TGTGCCAGCAGCCCAGCTGAGGGGGGCTCCGGAAACACCATATATTTT. Its protein product is CASSPAEGGSGNTIYF.

Points on this clonotype: A much larger clone lies a single base off, so this may be a read error. The gene calls are TRBV11-2 and TRBJ1-5; D perhaps matches TRBD1 (5 bases). The CDR3 extends over 13 amino acids. Trimming cost V 5 bases and J 4 bases, with 9 bases left between them. Germline V gene lookup returns CDR1 SGHAT and CDR2 FQNNGV. CDR3 sequence: CASSTRGNQPQHF. The CDR3 DNA reads TGTGCCAGCAGCACGAGGGGAAATCAGCCCCAGCATTTT. Full variable domain (outside the CDR3, taken from reference TRBV11-2 and TRBJ1-5): EAGVAQSPRYKIIEKRQSVAFWCNPISGHATLYWYQQILGQGPKLLIQFQNNGVVDDSQLPKDRFSAERLKGVDSTLKIQPAKLEDSAVYLCASSTRGNQPQHFGDGTRLSIL.

Ten or more counts support this clonotype. Germline and junction disagree at one end, which may indicate a read error. The chain carries TRBV4-3 and TRBJ2-7; 7 bases line up with TRBD1. Germline values: CDR1 LGHNA, CDR2 YSLEER. CDR3 size: 13 residues. The DNA of the CDR3 is TGTGCCAGCTCCCGGGACAGCTCCTACGAGCAGTACTTC. Translating it yields CASSRDSSYEQYF.

There are many counts of this clonotype. This chain connects TRBV4-3 to TRBJ1-2; tentative D call: TRBD1 (6 bases). Trimming shortened V by 3 bases and J by 4 bases, and 15 bases separated the two germline ends. The CDR3 contains 15 residues. CDR1 and CDR2 from the germline V gene are LGHNA and YSLEER. In nucleotides, the CDR3 is TGCGCCAGCAGCCAGGCCGGGACACGGTTCTATGGCTACACCTTC. Its translation: CASSQAGTRFYGYTF.

This clonotype was seen many times. The genes are TRBV11-2 and TRBJ2-5, with TRBD2 matching over 8 bases. Germline V lookup: CDR1 SGHAT, CDR2 FQNNGV. The CDR3 contains 14 residues. Losses at the gene ends were 5 bases for V and 3 bases for J; bases not matched to a gene: 5. The CDR3 sequence is CASSPTTSEETQYF. The CDR3 nucleotides are TGTGCCAGCAGCCCTACGACTAGCGAAGAGACCCAGTACTTC.

This clonotype was picked up many times. CDR3 sequence: CASSPSSGRWNNEQFF. CDR3 coding DNA: TGTGCCAGCAGCCCTAGTAGCGGGAGATGGAACAATGAGCAGTTCTTC. The V call is TRBV7-6, the J call TRBJ2-1; 9 bases are shared with TRBD2. The CDR3 has 16 residues. Trimming removed 5 bases from V and 5 bases from J; junction bases left unmatched: 10. The germline V gene encodes CDR1 SGHVS and CDR2 FNYEAQ.

This clonotype was seen only a few times. V usage is TRBV29-1 and J usage is TRBJ1-3, with D possibly matching TRBD1 (5 bases). The V gene lost 5 bases and the J gene lost 4 bases, with 15 bases spanning the gap. Germline values: CDR1 SQVTM, CDR2 ANQGSEA. There are 14 residues in the CDR3. The CDR3 DNA sequence: TGCAGCGTTACCAGGGAAACTTACGGAAACACCATATATTTT. It specifies CSVTRETYGNTIYF. Drawing the rest from reference TRBV29-1 and TRBJ1-3, the complete variable domain is SAVISQKPSRDICQRGTSLTIQCQVDSQVTMMFWYRQQPGQSLTLIATANQGSEATYESGFVIDKFPISRPNLTFSTLTVSNMSPEDSSIYLCSVTRETYGNTIYFGEGSWLTVV.

This clonotype was counted ten times or more. The genes are TRBV20-1 and TRBJ2-3, with 7 bases lining up with TRBD1. This CDR3 is built from 17 residues. V lost 3 bases, J lost 0 bases, and 12 bases stayed unmatched. Germline V lookup: CDR1 DFQATT, CDR2 SNEGSKA (reference sequence). CDR3 amino acids: CSASRDSVSASTDTQYF. The CDR3 nucleotides are TGCAGTGCTAGCCGGGACAGCGTCTCGGCGAGCACAGATACGCAGTATTTT.

This clonotype was counted at least ten times. This chain joins TRBV12-3 or TRBV12-4 and TRBJ2-3; 9 bases line up with TRBD1. Trimming removed 6 bases from V and 6 bases from J; junction bases left unmatched: 10. The CDR3 runs 15 residues. The CDR3 loop is CASRTGTGYADTQYF. The DNA for the CDR3 is TGTGCCAGCAGAACCGGGACAGGGTATGCCGATACGCAGTATTTT.

In its sample, this clonotype was seen many times. The chain uses TRBV7-2 and TRBJ1-5; D ambiguous. The ends were cut back, 1 base at V and 6 bases at J, with 10 bases in the middle. This CDR3 has 14 residues. The V gene's germline CDR1 is SGHTA and CDR2 FQGNSA. CDR3 sequence: CASSLVRDSQPQHF. In DNA, the CDR3 is TGTGCCAGCAGCTTAGTAAGGGATTCTCAGCCCCAGCATTTT.

Of note for this clonotype: This may be a read error, as it is one base from a much larger clone. The rearrangement links TRBV6-1 to TRBJ2-4, with a weak D call TRBD2 (6 bases). This CDR3 is built from 15 residues. CDR1 is MNHNS, CDR2 SASEGT, per germline. The CDR3 DNA reads TGTGCCAGCATCATCTGGGGGGAAGCCAAAAACGTTCAGTACTTC. Protein product: CASIIWGEAKNVQYF.

This clonotype was counted ten times or more. The chain joins TRBV12-3 or TRBV12-4 to TRBJ1-2; 7 bases line up with TRBD1. This CDR3 is built from 13 residues. Trimming at V came to 5 bases and at J to 3 bases, leaving 3 bases not matched to a gene. Here the CDR3 reads CASSTGVDYGYTF. The CDR3 DNA reads TGTGCCAGCAGTACAGGGGTTGACTATGGCTACACCTTC.

V usage is TRBV2 and J usage is TRBJ2-7; no clear D. The CDR3 has 14 amino acids. Trimming took off 2 bases at V and 5 bases at J, with 13 bases between the two ends. Looked up from germline, CDR1 is SNHLY and CDR2 is FYNNEI. The CDR3 sequence: CASSELVGRNEQYF. The CDR3 nucleotides read TGTGCCAGCAGTGAACTCGTTGGGCGGAACGAGCAGTACTTC.

A few counts support this clonotype. Since a far larger clone is one base different, this is likely a read error. The J gene is TRBJ2-4, the V gene TRBV11-2, with D maybe TRBD2 (5 bases). Looked up from germline, CDR1 is SGHAT and CDR2 is FQNNGV. Trimming removed 8 bases at V and 13 bases at J, with 36 bases between. The CDR3 runs to 18 residues. The chain's CDR3 is CASEGAYGQAASYNEQYF. The DNA for the CDR3 is TGTGCCAGCGAGGGAGCATATGGCCAGGCGGCATCCTACAATGAGCAGTACTTC.

Of note for this clonotype: A far more abundant clone sits one base away, making this likely a read error. The chain has TRBV4-1 and TRBJ2-7; the D is unclear. Trimming took off 1 base at V and 3 bases at J, with 7 bases between the two ends. The CDR3 spans 13 residues. The germline gives CDR1 MGHRA, CDR2 YSYEKL. The CDR3 protein is CASSQAEDYEQYF. As DNA, the CDR3 is TGCGCCAGCAGCCAAGCAGAGGACTACGAGCAGTACTTC.

This clonotype was picked up many times. The chain couples TRBV27 to TRBJ2-5; D gene uncertain. The CDR3 loop spans 13 amino acids. Per germline, CDR1 MNHEY and CDR2 SMNVEV (reference sequence). Trimming pared 5 bases from V and 2 bases from J, leaving 9 bases between. The CDR3 is CASSRPGQETQYF. The DNA for the CDR3 is TGTGCCAGCAGTCGGCCCGGGCAAGAGACCCAGTACTTC.